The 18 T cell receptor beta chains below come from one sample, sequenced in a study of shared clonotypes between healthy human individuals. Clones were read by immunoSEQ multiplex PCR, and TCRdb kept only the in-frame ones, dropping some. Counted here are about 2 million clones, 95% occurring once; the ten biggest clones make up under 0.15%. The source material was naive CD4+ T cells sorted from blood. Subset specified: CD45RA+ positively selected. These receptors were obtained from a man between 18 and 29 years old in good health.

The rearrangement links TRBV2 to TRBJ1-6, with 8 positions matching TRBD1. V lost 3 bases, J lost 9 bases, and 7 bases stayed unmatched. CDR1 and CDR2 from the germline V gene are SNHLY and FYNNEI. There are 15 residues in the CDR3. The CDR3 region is CASSDGPGGTSPLHF. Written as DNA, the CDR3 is TGTGCCAGCAGTGACGGTCCAGGGGGCACTTCACCCCTCCACTTT. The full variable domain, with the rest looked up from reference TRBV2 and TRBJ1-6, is EPEVTQTPSHQVTQMGQEVILRCVPISNHLYFYWYRQILGQKVEFLVSFYNNEISEKSEIFDDQFSVERPDGSNFTLKIRSTKLEDSAMYFCASSDGPGGTSPLHFGNGTRLTVT.

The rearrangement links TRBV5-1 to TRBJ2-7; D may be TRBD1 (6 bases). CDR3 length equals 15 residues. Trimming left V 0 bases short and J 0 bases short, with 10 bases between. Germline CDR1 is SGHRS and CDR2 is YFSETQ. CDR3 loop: CASSLEQGPSYEQYF. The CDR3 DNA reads TGCGCCAGCAGCTTGGAGCAGGGGCCCTCCTACGAGCAGTACTTC.

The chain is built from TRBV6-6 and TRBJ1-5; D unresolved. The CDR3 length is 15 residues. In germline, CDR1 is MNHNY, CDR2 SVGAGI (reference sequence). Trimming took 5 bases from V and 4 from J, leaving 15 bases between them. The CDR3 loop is CASSVGLPPNQPQHF. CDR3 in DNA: TGTGCCAGCAGTGTTGGACTACCCCCGAATCAGCCCCAGCATTTT.

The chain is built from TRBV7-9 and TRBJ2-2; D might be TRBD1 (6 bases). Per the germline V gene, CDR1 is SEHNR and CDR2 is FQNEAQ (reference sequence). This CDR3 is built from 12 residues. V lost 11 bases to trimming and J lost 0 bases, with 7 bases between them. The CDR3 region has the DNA TGTGCCGGGACACCGAACACCGGGGAGCTGTTTTTT. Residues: CAGTPNTGELFF.

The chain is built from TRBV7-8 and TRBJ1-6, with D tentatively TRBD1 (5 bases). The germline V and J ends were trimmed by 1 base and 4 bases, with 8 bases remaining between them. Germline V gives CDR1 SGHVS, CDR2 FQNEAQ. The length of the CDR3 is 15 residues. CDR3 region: CASSLGQSYNSPLHF. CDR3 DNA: TGTGCCAGCAGCTTAGGACAGAGTTATAATTCACCCCTCCACTTT.

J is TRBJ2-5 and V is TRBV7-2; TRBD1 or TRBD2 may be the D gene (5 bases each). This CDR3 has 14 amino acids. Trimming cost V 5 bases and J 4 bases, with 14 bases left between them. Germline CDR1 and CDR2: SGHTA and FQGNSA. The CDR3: CASSPGARVETQYF. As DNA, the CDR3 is TGTGCCAGCAGCCCCGGGGCAAGGGTAGAGACCCAGTACTTC.

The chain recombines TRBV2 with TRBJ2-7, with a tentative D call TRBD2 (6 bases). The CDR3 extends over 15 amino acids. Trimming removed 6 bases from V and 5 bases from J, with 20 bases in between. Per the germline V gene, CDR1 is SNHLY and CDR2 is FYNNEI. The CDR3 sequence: CASRAGTVLFHEQYF. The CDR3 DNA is TGTGCCAGCAGAGCCGGGACTGTCCTTTTCCACGAGCAGTACTTC. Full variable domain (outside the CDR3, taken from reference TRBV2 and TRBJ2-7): EPEVTQTPSHQVTQMGQEVILRCVPISNHLYFYWYRQILGQKVEFLVSFYNNEISEKSEIFDDQFSVERPDGSNFTLKIRSTKLEDSAMYFCASRAGTVLFHEQYFGPGTRLTVT.

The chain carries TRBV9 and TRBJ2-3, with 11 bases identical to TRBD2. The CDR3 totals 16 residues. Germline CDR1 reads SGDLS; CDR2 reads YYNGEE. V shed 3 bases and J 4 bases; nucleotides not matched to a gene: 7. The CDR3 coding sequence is TGTGCCAGCAGCGGAGGACTAGCGGGTTGGGCAGATACGCAGTATTTT. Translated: CASSGGLAGWADTQYF.

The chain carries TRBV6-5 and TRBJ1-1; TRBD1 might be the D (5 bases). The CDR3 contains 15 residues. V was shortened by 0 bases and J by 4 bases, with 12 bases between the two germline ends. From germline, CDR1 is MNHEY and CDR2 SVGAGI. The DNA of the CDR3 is TGTGCCAGCAGTTACTCGGCAGAGGGGAGCACTGAAGCTTTCTTT. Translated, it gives CASSYSAEGSTEAFF.

The CDR3 sequence: CASRSSVGAYNEQFF. In nucleotides, the CDR3 is TGTGCCAGCAGATCTAGCGTCGGGGCCTACAATGAGCAGTTCTTC. This sequence joins TRBV6-4 and TRBJ2-1; a possible D gene is TRBD2 (6 bases). Trimming removed 6 bases from V and 2 bases from J, with 14 bases in between. This CDR3 comprises 15 residues. Germline CDR1 is MRHNA and CDR2 is SNTAGT.

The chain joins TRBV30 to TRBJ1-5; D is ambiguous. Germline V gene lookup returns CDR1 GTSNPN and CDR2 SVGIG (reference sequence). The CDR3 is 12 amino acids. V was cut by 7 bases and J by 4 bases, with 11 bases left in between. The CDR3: CALGLNNQPQHF. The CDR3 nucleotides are TGTGCCTTGGGCCTCAATAATCAGCCCCAGCATTTT.

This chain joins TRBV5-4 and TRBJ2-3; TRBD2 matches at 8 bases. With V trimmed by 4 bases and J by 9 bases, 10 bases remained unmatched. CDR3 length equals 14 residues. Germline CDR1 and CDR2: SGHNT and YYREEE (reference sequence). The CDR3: CASSKATSGETQYF. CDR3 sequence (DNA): TGTGCCAGCAGCAAGGCCACTAGCGGCGAAACGCAGTATTTT.

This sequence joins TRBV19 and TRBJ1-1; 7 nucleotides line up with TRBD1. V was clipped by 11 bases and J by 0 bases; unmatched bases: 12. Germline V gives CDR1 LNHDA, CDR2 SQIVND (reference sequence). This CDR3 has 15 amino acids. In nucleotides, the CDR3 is TGTGCCGCACGTACCCCGACAGGGATGAACACTGAAGCTTTCTTT. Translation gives CAARTPTGMNTEAFF.

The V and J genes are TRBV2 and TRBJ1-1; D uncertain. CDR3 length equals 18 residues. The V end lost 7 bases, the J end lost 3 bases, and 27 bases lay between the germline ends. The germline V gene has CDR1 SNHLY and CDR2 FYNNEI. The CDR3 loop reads CASKDVRTVHVVYTEAFF. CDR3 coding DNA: TGTGCCAGCAAAGACGTCCGGACGGTCCACGTCGTATACACTGAAGCTTTCTTT. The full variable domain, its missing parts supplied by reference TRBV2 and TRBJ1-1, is EPEVTQTPSHQVTQMGQEVILRCVPISNHLYFYWYRQILGQKVEFLVSFYNNEISEKSEIFDDQFSVERPDGSNFTLKIRSTKLEDSAMYFCASKDVRTVHVVYTEAFFGQGTRLTVV.

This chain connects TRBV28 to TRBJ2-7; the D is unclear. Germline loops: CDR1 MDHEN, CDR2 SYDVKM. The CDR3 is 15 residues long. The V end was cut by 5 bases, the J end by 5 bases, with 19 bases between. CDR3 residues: CASSPETLGVHEQYF. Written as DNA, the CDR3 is TGTGCCAGCAGTCCCGAGACGCTTGGGGTCCACGAGCAGTACTTC.

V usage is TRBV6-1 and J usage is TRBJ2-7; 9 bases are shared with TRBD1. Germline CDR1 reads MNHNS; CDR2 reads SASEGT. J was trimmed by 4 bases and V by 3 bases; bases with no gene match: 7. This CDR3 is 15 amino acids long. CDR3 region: CASSEGTGGGYEQYF. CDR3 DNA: TGTGCCAGCAGTGAGGGTACAGGGGGCGGGTACGAGCAGTACTTC.

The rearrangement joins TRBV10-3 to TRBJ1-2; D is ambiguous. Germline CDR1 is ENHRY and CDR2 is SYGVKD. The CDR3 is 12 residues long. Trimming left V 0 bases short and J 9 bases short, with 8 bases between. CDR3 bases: TGTGCCATCAGTGAGTCTACCGATCGCTACACCTTC. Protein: CAISESTDRYTF.

As DNA, the CDR3 is TGTGCCAGCAGTGATGAGTCCCAGGGGGCGAACAGGCATGGCTACACCTTC. Residues: CASSDESQGANRHGYTF. The gene calls are TRBV25-1 and TRBJ1-2; 8 bases agree with TRBD1. The CDR3 extends over 17 amino acids. The germline CDR1 and CDR2 sequences are MGHDK and SYGVNS. V gave up 3 bases and J gave up 6 bases; unmatched junction bases: 15.